The 8 T cell receptor beta chains below all came from one sample that was sequenced in a study of immune aging and cytomegalovirus after organ transplant. Time point in this sample: five sample-tagged time points from pre-transplant (day -1) to day 368 post-transplant, pooled. These receptors have no known antigen. Libraries came from microwell single-cell capture using BD Rhapsody targeted mRNA and AbSeq reagents. TCRdb processed the single-cell sequencing reads anew with MiXCR; each CDR3 protein has one entry. The sample yields about 20,000 distinct CDR3 sequences, about a third seen once. Sequenced material: CMV peptide-activated CD4+ and CD8+ T cells sorted from blood, taken at five time points, pooled. Regarding subset: sorted CD8+CD137+ and CD4+CD154+ T cells after around 12 h CMV IE-1 peptide stimulation. These receptor sequences come from a female donor who had a heart transplant and CMV viremia.

This clonotype occurred a few times. The chain carries TRBV12-3 or TRBV12-4 and TRBJ2-1, with 11 bases that match TRBD2. This CDR3 spans 15 amino acids. The J segment lost 5 bases and the V segment lost 4 bases, leaving 4 bases of the junction unmatched. The CDR3 loop is CASSSSGRRDNEQFF. The DNA of the CDR3 is TGTGCCAGCAGTTCTAGCGGGAGGCGAGACAATGAGCAGTTCTTC.

This rearrangement joins TRBV27 to TRBJ2-7, with 7 bases fitting TRBD1. Looked up from germline, CDR1 is MNHEY and CDR2 is SMNVEV (reference sequence). This CDR3 comprises 13 residues. The V segment lost 6 bases and the J segment 2 bases; nucleotides outside the gene matches: 4. The CDR3 nucleotides read TGTGCCAGCAGCCTGACAGGGCCCTACGAGCAGTACTTC. Its translation: CASSLTGPYEQYF.

This clonotype was found many times. The genes are TRBV6-5 and TRBJ2-5; no reliable D call. Germline V CDR1 and CDR2: MNHEY, SVGAGI. The CDR3 consists of 12 residues. V was cut by 7 bases and J by 5 bases, with 11 bases left in between. CDR3 in amino acids: CASKRGRETQYF. CDR3 in DNA: TGTGCCAGCAAAAGAGGTCGGGAGACCCAGTACTTC.

The chain employs TRBV1 and TRBJ2-7; no DNA check was done on the table's D call, TRBD1. TRBV1 is flagged as a pseudogene. The CDR3 runs 15 residues. The chain's CDR3 is CTSSQGGRTRGEQYF. DNA for the CDR3: TGCACCAGCAGCCAAGGGGGAAGGACCCGGGGCGAGCAGTACTTC.

This clonotype has just a few counts. The genes are TRBV28 and TRBJ2-7; tentatively, D is TRBD2 (5 bases). The CDR3 extends over 14 amino acids. V was cut by 2 bases and J by 1 base, with 9 bases left in between. CDR1 and CDR2 (germline): MDHEN, SYDVKM. As DNA, the CDR3 is TGTGCCAGCAGTTTAATCCGGGGTTCCTACGAGCAGTACTTC. Its protein is CASSLIRGSYEQYF.

This clonotype occurred a few times. A junction boundary mismatches the germline segment, possibly from a read error. The chain employs TRBV18 and TRBJ1-1; D call uncertain. There are 12 residues in the CDR3. CDR1 is KGHSH and CDR2 is LQKENI in the germline V gene. CDR3 protein: CASSQGDTEASF. CDR3 nucleotides: TGTGCCAGCTCACAGGGAGACACTGAAGCTTCCTTT.

The chain is built from TRBV9 and TRBJ1-2, with D unresolved. The CDR3 covers 15 residues. With 0 bases removed from V and 4 bases from J, the gap between germline ends came to 13 bases. CDR1 is SGDLS and CDR2 is YYNGEE in the germline V gene. The CDR3: CASSVEASRSYGYTF. The DNA for the CDR3 is TGTGCCAGCAGCGTAGAAGCCTCGCGCAGCTATGGCTACACCTTC.

The chain joins TRBV5-6 to TRBJ1-4; 8 nucleotides align to TRBD1. With V trimmed by 6 bases and J by 8 bases, 6 bases remained unmatched. Germline lookup yields CDR1 SGHDT and CDR2 YYEEEE. CDR3 length: 13 amino acids. The CDR3 loop reads CASNVAGGEKLFF. The CDR3 nucleotides read TGTGCCAGCAACGTGGCAGGGGGCGAAAAACTGTTTTTT.